The rows below give T cell receptor beta chains drawn from one sample of a study of T cells in Graves' hyperthyroidism and ophthalmopathy. Via MiXCR, TCRdb re-called the multiplex PCR reads, giving one row per CDR3 protein. The sample yields over 700,000 distinct CDR3 sequences, around 20% seen once. Sequencing used blood. These receptors were obtained from a woman in her 50s with Graves' hyperthyroidism that later progressed to Graves' ophthalmopathy. The CDR3 runs from the conserved cysteine through the conserved F or W. A D gene is named only where the DNA matches it firmly. Rows may omit the clone size; those that give it use once, few, many or a size class.

CDR3 protein	CDR3 DNA	clone size	D gene	V gene	J gene
CASSADSPRGYTF	TGTGCCAGCAGCGCCGACAGTCCTCGGGGCTACACCTTC	few	NA	TRBV2	TRBJ1-2
CASSLVWTAGNTDTQYF	TGTGCCAGCAGCTTAGTGTGGACGGCAGGAAACACAGATACGCAGTATTTT	few	NA	TRBV11-2	TRBJ2-3
CASSYSIATLTEAFF	TGTGCCAGCAGTTACTCGATCGCCACCCTCACTGAAGCTTTCTTT	NA	NA	TRBV6-5	TRBJ1-1
CASSKRDTTYEQYF	TGTGCCAGTAGTAAACGGGACACAACCTACGAGCAGTACTTC	NA	NA	TRBV19	TRBJ2-7
CASSADRGDYEQYF	TGTGCCAGCAGCGCGGACAGGGGGGACTACGAGCAGTACTTC	NA	TRBD1	TRBV5-5	TRBJ2-7
CASMGGLKTYEQYF	TGCGCCAGCATGGGGGGGTTGAAAACCTACGAGCAGTACTTC	NA	TRBD2	TRBV5-1	TRBJ2-7
CASKITGEETQYF	TGTGCCAGCAAAATCACAGGGGAAGAGACCCAGTACTTC	NA	TRBD1	TRBV12-3/TRBV12-4	TRBJ2-5
CASSLAQGSYEQYF	TGCGCCAGCAGCTTGGCCCAGGGATCCTACGAGCAGTACTTC	many	NA	TRBV5-1	TRBJ2-7
CRPRGDENTEAFF	TGCAGGCCCAGAGGGGATGAGAACACTGAAGCTTTCTTT	few	NA	TRBV20-1	TRBJ1-1
CASSVATSANTGELFF	TGTGCCAGCAGCGTAGCCACTAGCGCGAACACCGGGGAGCTGTTTTTT	NA	TRBD2	TRBV9	TRBJ2-2
CASSTRLAGGLRTQYF	TGTGCCAGTAGTACCCGACTAGCGGGGGGGCTTAGGACGCAGTATTTT	NA	TRBD2	TRBV19	TRBJ2-3
CASSLESAAPYNEQFF	TGTGCCAGCAGCTTGGAATCGGCAGCCCCCTACAATGAGCAGTTCTTC	few	NA	TRBV5-4	TRBJ2-1
CASSLSGTYNEQFF	TGTGCCAGCAGCTTATCAGGGACTTACAATGAGCAGTTCTTC	many	NA	TRBV11-2	TRBJ2-1
CASSYSTSRVDGYTF	TGTGCCAGCAGTTACTCGACCTCCAGGGTAGATGGCTACACCTTC	NA	NA	TRBV6-2/TRBV6-3	TRBJ1-2
CSARPLAGGALYEQYF	TGCAGTGCTAGGCCCCTAGCGGGGGGGGCATTGTACGAGCAGTACTTC	many	TRBD2	TRBV20-1	TRBJ2-7
CASSTTTIKNIQYF	TGTGCCAGCAGCACAACTACAATCAAAAACATTCAGTACTTC	few	NA	TRBV5-6	TRBJ2-4
CSAFRRTQYF	TGCAGTGCTTTCCGGAGGACCCAGTACTTC	many	NA	TRBV20-1	TRBJ2-5
CASSTYRRDRRDLNNEQFF	TGTGCCAGTAGTACTTACCGCCGGGACAGAAGGGACCTAAACAATGAGCAGTTCTTC	NA	TRBD1	TRBV19	TRBJ2-1
CASSPRHSGANVLTF	TGCGCCAGCAGCCCGCGCCACTCTGGGGCCAACGTCCTGACTTTC	NA	NA	TRBV9	TRBJ2-6
CASRSPGSDTQYF	TGTGCCAGCAGATCCCCAGGCTCGGATACGCAGTATTTT	NA	NA	TRBV7-2	TRBJ2-3
CASRGPGRGETQYF	TGTGCCAGCAGAGGCCCTGGGCGCGGGGAGACCCAGTACTTC	once	NA	TRBV7-9	TRBJ2-5
CAISEWGAGGGTTDTQYF	TGTGCCATCAGTGAGTGGGGGGCTGGCGGGGGGACCACAGATACGCAGTATTTT	NA	TRBD2	TRBV10-3	TRBJ2-3
CASSIRGRSYNEQFF	TGTGCCAGTAGTATCAGGGGGCGATCCTACAATGAGCAGTTCTTC	NA	TRBD1	TRBV19	TRBJ2-1
CSASWSRGYTF	TGCAGTGCTAGTTGGAGTCGGGGCTACACCTTC	few	NA	TRBV20-1	TRBJ1-2
CSAAGGQGAYNEQFF	TGCAGTGCTGCGGGGGGACAGGGGGCCTACAATGAGCAGTTCTTC	many	TRBD1	TRBV20-1	TRBJ2-1
CASSHPMIGGPSGNTIYF	TGTGCCAGCAGCCACCCTATGATCGGGGGTCCCTCTGGAAACACCATATATTTT	NA	NA	TRBV3-1	TRBJ1-3
CASSQYVGGSTDTQYF	TGCGCCAGCAGCCAATATGTGGGGGGGAGCACAGATACGCAGTATTTT	NA	TRBD2	TRBV4-1	TRBJ2-3
CASSIDPDSDLENTEAFF	TGTGCCAGTAGTATAGATCCTGACAGCGATCTGGAGAATACTGAAGCTTTCTTT	NA	NA	TRBV19	TRBJ1-1
CSVEVARTEYGYTF	TGCAGCGTTGAAGTTGCCCGGACAGAGTATGGCTACACCTTC	NA	NA	TRBV29-1	TRBJ1-2
CASSRSRTDREAFF	TGTGCCAGCAGCCGATCCAGGACGGACCGTGAAGCTTTCTTT	few	NA	TRBV5-6	TRBJ1-1
CASSLEGQGRAEAFF	TGCGCCAGCAGCTTGGAGGGACAGGGTCGCGCTGAAGCTTTCTTT	many	TRBD1	TRBV5-1	TRBJ1-1